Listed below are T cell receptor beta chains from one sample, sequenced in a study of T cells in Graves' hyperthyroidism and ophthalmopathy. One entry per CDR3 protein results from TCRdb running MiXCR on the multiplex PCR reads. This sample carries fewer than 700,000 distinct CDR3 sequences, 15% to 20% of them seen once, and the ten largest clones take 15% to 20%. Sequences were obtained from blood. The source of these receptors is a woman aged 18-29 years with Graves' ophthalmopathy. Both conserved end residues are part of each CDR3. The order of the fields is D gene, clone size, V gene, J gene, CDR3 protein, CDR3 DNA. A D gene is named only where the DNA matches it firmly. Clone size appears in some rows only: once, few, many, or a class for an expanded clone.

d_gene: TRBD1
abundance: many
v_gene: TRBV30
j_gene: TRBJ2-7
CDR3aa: CAWSPDRGRQYF
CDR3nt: TGTGCCTGGAGTCCTGACAGGGGGCGGCAGTACTTC

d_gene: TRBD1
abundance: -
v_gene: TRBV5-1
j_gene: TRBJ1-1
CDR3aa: CASSYATGDTTKLPEAFF
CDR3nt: TGCGCCAGCAGCTACGCGACAGGGGACACTACGAAATTGCCTGAAGCTTTCTTT

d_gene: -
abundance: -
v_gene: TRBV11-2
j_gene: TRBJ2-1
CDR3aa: CASSLYLASPNEQFF
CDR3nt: TGTGCCAGCAGCTTATATCTGGCTAGCCCCAATGAGCAGTTCTTC

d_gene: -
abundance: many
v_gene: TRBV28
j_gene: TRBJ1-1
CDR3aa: CASSLRGDTEAFF
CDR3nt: TGTGCCAGCAGTTTACGGGGGGACACTGAAGCTTTCTTT

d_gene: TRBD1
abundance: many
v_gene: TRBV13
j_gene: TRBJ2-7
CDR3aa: CASSSAGQGSNEQYF
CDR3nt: TGTGCCAGCAGCTCCGCTGGACAGGGTTCAAACGAGCAGTACTTC

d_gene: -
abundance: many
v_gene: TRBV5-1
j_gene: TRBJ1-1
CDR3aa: CASSREVTEAFF
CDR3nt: TGCGCCAGCAGCAGGGAGGTAACTGAAGCTTTCTTT

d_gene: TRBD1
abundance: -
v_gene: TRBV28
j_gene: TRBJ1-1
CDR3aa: CATGSDRGWETEAYF
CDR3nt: TGTGCCACCGGCTCGGACAGGGGATGGGAGACTGAAGCTTACTTT

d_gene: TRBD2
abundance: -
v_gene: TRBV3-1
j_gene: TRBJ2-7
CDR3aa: CASSQGLARSYEQYF
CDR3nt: TGTGCCAGCAGCCAGGGACTAGCGAGGTCCTACGAGCAGTACTTC

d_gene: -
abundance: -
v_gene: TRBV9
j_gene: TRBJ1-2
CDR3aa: CASSVDLEDSGYTF
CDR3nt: TGTGCCAGCAGCGTAGACCTGGAGGATAGTGGCTACACCTTC

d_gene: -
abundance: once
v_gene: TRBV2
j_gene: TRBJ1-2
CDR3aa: CASSQPGTNIYGYTF
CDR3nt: TGCGCCAGCAGCCAACCCGGGACAAATATCTATGGCTACACCTTC

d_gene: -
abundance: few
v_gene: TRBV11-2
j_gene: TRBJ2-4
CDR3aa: CASSLYSLAKNIQYF
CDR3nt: TGTGCCAGCAGCTTATATAGTCTAGCCAAAAACATTCAGTACTTC

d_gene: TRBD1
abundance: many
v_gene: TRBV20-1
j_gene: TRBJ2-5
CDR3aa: CSAKTGSEEVETQYF
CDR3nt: TGCAGTGCTAAGACAGGGTCCGAGGAGGTAGAGACCCAGTACTTC

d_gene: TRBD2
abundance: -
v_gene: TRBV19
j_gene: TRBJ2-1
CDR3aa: CASLGPAGNEQFF
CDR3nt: TGTGCCAGCCTTGGCCCAGCGGGGAATGAGCAGTTCTTC

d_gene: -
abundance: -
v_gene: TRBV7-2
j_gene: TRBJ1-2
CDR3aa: CVSSLTTGTQLYGYTF
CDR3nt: TGTGTCAGCAGCTTAACAACCGGGACCCAGTTATATGGCTACACCTTC

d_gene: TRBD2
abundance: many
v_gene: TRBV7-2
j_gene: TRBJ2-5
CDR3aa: CASSHVRASGLGQETQYF
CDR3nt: TGTGCCAGCAGCCACGTCCGGGCTAGCGGGTTGGGGCAAGAGACCCAGTACTTC

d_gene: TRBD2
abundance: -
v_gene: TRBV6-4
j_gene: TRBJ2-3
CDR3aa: CASSLAGESDTQYF
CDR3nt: TGTGCCAGCAGTCTTGCGGGAGAGTCAGATACGCAGTATTTT

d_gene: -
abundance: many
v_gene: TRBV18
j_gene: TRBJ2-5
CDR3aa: CASSPPSPQGTQYF
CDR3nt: TGTGCCAGCTCACCACCGTCCCCTCAGGGGACCCAGTACTTC

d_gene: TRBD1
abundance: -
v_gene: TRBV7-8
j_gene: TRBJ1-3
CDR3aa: CASSLARGRSSGNTIYF
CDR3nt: TGTGCCAGCAGCTTAGCGAGGGGGCGTAGCTCTGGAAACACCATATATTTT

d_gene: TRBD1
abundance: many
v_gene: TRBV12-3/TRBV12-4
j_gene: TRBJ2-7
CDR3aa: CASQSQGQVTYEQYF
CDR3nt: TGTGCCAGCCAGTCCCAGGGACAGGTCACCTACGAGCAGTACTTC

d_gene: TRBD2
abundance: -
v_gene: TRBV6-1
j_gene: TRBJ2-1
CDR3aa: CASSGTSRNEQFF
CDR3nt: TGTGCCAGTTCCGGGACTAGCAGGAATGAGCAGTTCTTC

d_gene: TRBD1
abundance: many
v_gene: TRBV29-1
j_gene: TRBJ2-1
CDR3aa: CSVYPDRPGGSYNEQFF
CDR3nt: TGCAGCGTCTATCCGGACAGGCCTGGGGGCTCCTACAATGAGCAGTTCTTC

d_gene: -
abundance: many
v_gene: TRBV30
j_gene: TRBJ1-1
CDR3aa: CAWIHYRNTEAFF
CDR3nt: TGTGCCTGGATCCACTACCGGAACACTGAAGCTTTCTTT

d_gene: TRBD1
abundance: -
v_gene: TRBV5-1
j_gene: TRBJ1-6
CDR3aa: CASSLGQGTYSPLHF
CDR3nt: TGCGCCAGCAGCTTGGGACAGGGGACATATTCACCCCTCCACTTT

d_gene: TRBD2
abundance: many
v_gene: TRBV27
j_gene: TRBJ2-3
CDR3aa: CASSLPGTSGSTDTQYF
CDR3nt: TGTGCCAGCAGTTTACCCGGGACTAGCGGGAGCACAGATACGCAGTATTTT

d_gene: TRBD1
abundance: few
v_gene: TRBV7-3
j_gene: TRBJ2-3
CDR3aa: CASSLPHDRADTDTQYF
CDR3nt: TGTGCCAGCAGCTTGCCCCACGACAGGGCTGACACAGATACGCAGTATTTT

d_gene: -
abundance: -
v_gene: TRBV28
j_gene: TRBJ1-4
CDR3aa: CASSSGNEKLFF
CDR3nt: TGTGCCAGCAGTTCAGGGAATGAAAAACTGTTTTTT

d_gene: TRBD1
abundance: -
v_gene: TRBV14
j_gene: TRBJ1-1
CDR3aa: CASSHDRGPGDTEAFF
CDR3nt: TGTGCCAGCAGCCATGACAGGGGGCCCGGGGACACTGAAGCTTTCTTT

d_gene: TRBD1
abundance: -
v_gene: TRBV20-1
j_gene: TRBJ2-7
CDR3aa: CSASPQGGYEQYF
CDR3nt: TGCAGTGCTAGCCCACAGGGGGGCTACGAGCAGTACTTC

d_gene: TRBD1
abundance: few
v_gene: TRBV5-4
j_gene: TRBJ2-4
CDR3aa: CASSLNRGAKNIQYF
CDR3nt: TGTGCCAGCAGCTTGAACAGGGGAGCCAAAAACATTCAGTACTTC

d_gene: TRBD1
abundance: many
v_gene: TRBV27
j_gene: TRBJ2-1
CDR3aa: CASSSRDSSYNEQFF
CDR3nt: TGTGCCAGCAGTTCCAGGGACAGCTCCTACAATGAGCAGTTCTTC

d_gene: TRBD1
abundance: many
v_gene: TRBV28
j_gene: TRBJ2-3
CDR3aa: CASSLMLAGTGDTDTQYF
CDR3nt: TGTGCCAGCAGCCTGATGTTGGCCGGGACAGGGGACACAGATACGCAGTATTTT

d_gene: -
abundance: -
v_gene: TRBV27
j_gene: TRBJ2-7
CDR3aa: CASSLFWDSSYEQYF
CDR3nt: TGTGCCAGCAGTTTATTTTGGGATAGCTCCTACGAGCAGTACTTC

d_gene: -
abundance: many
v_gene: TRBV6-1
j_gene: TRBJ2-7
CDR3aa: CASSILERHLYEQYF
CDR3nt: TGTGCCAGCAGTATCCTTGAACGACACCTCTACGAGCAGTACTTC

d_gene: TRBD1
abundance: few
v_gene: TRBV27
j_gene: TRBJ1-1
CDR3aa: CASSWQGALNTEAFF
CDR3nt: TGTGCCAGCAGTTGGCAGGGGGCTTTGAACACTGAAGCTTTCTTT

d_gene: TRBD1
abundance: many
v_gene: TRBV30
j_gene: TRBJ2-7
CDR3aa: CAWSVVPGGKYEQYF
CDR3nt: TGTGCCTGGAGTGTAGTACCAGGGGGCAAGTACGAGCAGTACTTC

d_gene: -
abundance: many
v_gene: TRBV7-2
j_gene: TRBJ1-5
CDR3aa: CASSLWGEDQPQHF
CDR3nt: TGTGCCAGCAGCTTATGGGGAGAGGATCAGCCCCAGCATTTT

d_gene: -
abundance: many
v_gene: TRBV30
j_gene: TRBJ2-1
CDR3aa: CACPTPGVTYNEQFF
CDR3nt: TGTGCCTGCCCTACCCCAGGGGTAACCTACAATGAGCAGTTCTTC

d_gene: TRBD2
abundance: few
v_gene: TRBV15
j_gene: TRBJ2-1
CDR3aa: CATSWPSGGSEQFF
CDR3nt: TGTGCCACCAGCTGGCCTAGCGGGGGTTCGGAGCAGTTCTTC

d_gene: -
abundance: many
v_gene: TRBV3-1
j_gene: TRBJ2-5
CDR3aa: CASSRNPAGRETQYF
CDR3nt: TGTGCCAGCAGCCGCAATCCGGCGGGACGGGAGACCCAGTACTTC

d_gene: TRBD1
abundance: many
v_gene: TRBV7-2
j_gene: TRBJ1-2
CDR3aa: CASSLDRVKGYTF
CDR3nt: TGTGCCAGCAGTTTAGACAGGGTGAAGGGCTACACCTTC

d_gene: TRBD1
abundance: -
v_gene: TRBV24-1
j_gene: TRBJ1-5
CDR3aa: CATSRGQISNQPQHF
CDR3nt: TGTGCCACCAGTAGGGGACAGATTAGCAATCAGCCCCAGCATTTT

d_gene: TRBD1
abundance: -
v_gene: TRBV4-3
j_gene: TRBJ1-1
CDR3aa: CASSQDRGYTEAFF
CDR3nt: TGCGCCAGCAGCCAGGACAGGGGATACACTGAAGCTTTCTTT

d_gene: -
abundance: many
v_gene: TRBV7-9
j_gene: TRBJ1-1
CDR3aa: CASSLSSATEAFF
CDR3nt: TGTGCCAGCAGCTTAAGTAGCGCCACTGAAGCTTTCTTT

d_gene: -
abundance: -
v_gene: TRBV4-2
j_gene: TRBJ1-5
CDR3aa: CASSQDWGGYRPQHF
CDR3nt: TGTGCCAGCAGCCAAGATTGGGGCGGATATCGGCCCCAGCATTTT

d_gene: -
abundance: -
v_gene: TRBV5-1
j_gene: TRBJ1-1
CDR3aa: CASSPPGSPVYTEAFF
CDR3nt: TGCGCCAGCAGCCCCCCCGGGTCTCCAGTTTACACTGAAGCTTTCTTT